This T cell receptor beta chain comes out of a study of shared clonotypes between healthy human individuals. Concerning this clone: Its antigen is still unknown. Other DNA sequences in this specimen translate into the identical CDR3.

Terminally differentiated effector memory CD45RA+ cells were excluded from the naive CD8 cells, which were CD45RO-negative and positively selected for CCR7. The donors were adults (healthy and HIV-negative) with no recent acute infections or vaccinations. General observations from the study: Tissue TCR repertoires likely differ from these blood-only repertoires.

The CDR3 covers 12 residues. TCRdb keeps only in-frame clones here, not all; method: immunoSEQ multiplex PCR. The profile covers about 2.1 million clones, with just over 90% appearing a single time and 1.5% to 2% taken by the ten largest. This clonotype originated in a man between 18 and 35 years old in good health. Some clones in this sample may be carry-over from other donors' samples. The specimen sequenced was naive CD8+ T cells from PBMCs. The chain links TRBV21-1 to TRBJ1-2. TRBV21-1 is deemed a pseudogene. As DNA, the CDR3 is TGTGCCAGCAGCAAAGTCCTGGCGGCGTACACCTTC. Translation gives CASSKVLAAYTF.